Presented here are 21 T cell receptor beta chains from one specimen sequenced in a study of blood T cell repertoires in COVID-19. Produced via immunoSEQ multiplex PCR; TCRdb's table is partial and in-frame only. The data contain about 160,000 clones, 84% of them singletons. The sequencing input was peripheral blood. All receptors derive from a man aged 40-49 years who had recovered from COVID-19.

This clone was recorded a few times. The chain couples TRBV27 to TRBJ2-1, with a tentative D call TRBD2 (6 bases). With 5 bases removed from V and 8 bases from J, the gap between germline ends came to 13 bases. This CDR3 has 13 residues. CDR1 and CDR2 (germline): MNHEY, SMNVEV (reference sequence). This chain's CDR3 is CASSRGPGDEQFF. The CDR3 nucleotides are TGTGCCAGCAGTCGCGGGCCGGGGGATGAGCAGTTCTTC.

This clone was seen only a few times. The chain has TRBV30 and TRBJ2-2; D is perhaps TRBD2 (6 bases). Trimming took 6 bases from V and 5 from J, leaving 7 bases between them. Germline V CDR1 and CDR2: GTSNPN, SVGIG (reference sequence). The CDR3 length is 11 residues. This CDR3 is CACRGTGELFF. CDR3 bases: TGTGCCTGCCGGGGGACCGGGGAGCTGTTTTTT.

V is TRBV7-9 and J is TRBJ2-1; the match to TRBD2 covers 7 bases. Germline CDR1 reads SEHNR; CDR2 reads FQNEAQ (reference sequence). The CDR3 is 15 residues long. With 4 bases clipped from V and 2 bases from J, the junction kept 5 bases outside the gene matches. The CDR3 here is CASSSPGLPYNEQFF. The CDR3 nucleotides are TGTGCCAGCAGCTCCCCGGGACTACCCTACAATGAGCAGTTCTTC.

The gene calls are TRBV3-1 (or the pseudogene TRBV3-2) and TRBJ1-3, with 10 bases that match TRBD1. V lost 4 bases, J lost 4 bases, and 7 bases stayed unmatched. Germline values: CDR1 LGHDT, CDR2 YNNKEL (reference sequence). This CDR3 is built from 16 residues. CDR3: CASSRGGTGEGNTIYF. CDR3 sequence (DNA): TGTGCCAGCAGCCGGGGGGGGACAGGGGAAGGAAACACCATATATTTT.

This clone came up a few times. J is TRBJ1-1 and V is TRBV29-1; D call uncertain. Germline-derived CDR1 and CDR2 are SQVTM and ANQGSEA. V lost 7 bases to trimming and J lost 4 bases, with 10 bases between them. The CDR3 consists of 11 residues. The CDR3 region is CSGTWSTEAFF. As DNA, the CDR3 is TGCAGCGGCACCTGGAGCACTGAAGCTTTCTTT.

The chain carries TRBV5-1 and TRBJ2-7; perhaps TRBD2 as D (6 bases). The CDR3 covers 15 residues. Per the germline V gene, CDR1 is SGHRS and CDR2 is YFSETQ. Trimming took off 4 bases at V and 4 bases at J, with 18 bases between the two ends. In DNA, the CDR3 is TGCGCCAGCAGCCCGCCGGGAGCTTTCGAATACGAGCAGTACTTC. Residues: CASSPPGAFEYEQYF.

The CDR3 protein is CASSQDAGHPGEEKLFF. CDR3 nucleotide sequence: TGCGCCAGCAGCCAAGATGCGGGTCACCCTGGGGAGGAAAAACTGTTTTTT. The chain recombines TRBV4-3 with TRBJ1-4, with no clear D. V was clipped by 0 bases and J by 8 bases, with 19 bases between them. The CDR3 has 17 amino acids. Germline assignment: CDR1 LGHNA and CDR2 YSLEER.

The chain employs TRBV7-2 and TRBJ1-3; the D is unclear. V was cut by 4 bases and J by 0 bases, with 10 bases left in between. Germline lookup yields CDR1 SGHTA and CDR2 FQGNSA. The CDR3 spans 15 residues. In DNA form, the CDR3 reads TGTGCCAGCAGCTCGTATGGGAGCTCTGGAAACACCATATATTTT. Protein sequence: CASSSYGSSGNTIYF. Combining the CDR3 with reference TRBV7-2 and TRBJ1-3 gives the whole variable domain GAGVSQSPSNKVTEKGKDVELRCDPISGHTALYWYRQSLGQGLEFLIYFQGNSAPDKSGLPSDRFSAERTGGSVSTLTIQRTQQEDSAVYLCASSSYGSSGNTIYFGEGSWLTVV.

The chain recombines TRBV7-2 with TRBJ2-5; TRBD2 matches at 7 bases. Germline CDR1 and CDR2: SGHTA and FQGNSA. J was trimmed by 5 bases and V by 1 base; bases with no gene match: 7. This CDR3 has 15 amino acids. The CDR3 DNA follows: TGTGCCAGCAGCTTAGGGATCGGCGGGAGTGAGACCCAGTACTTC. Amino acids: CASSLGIGGSETQYF.

This sequence joins TRBV11-3 and TRBJ2-1; no clear D. Germline V gene data show CDR1 as SGHNT and CDR2 as YENEEA. Trimming left V 6 bases short and J 6 bases short, with 15 bases between. This CDR3 has 14 residues. CDR3 DNA: TGTGCCAGCAGGTTCCGGGTTGGTTCCAATGAGCAGTTCTTC. Translation: CASRFRVGSNEQFF.

The chain combines TRBV13 with TRBJ1-2, with D uncertain. The germline gives CDR1 PRHDT, CDR2 FYEKMQ (reference sequence). There are 13 residues in the CDR3. The V gene lost 0 bases and the J gene lost 5 bases, with 7 bases spanning the gap. This CDR3 reads CASSLGRSYGYTF. The CDR3 nucleotides are TGTGCCAGCAGCTTAGGCCGTTCTTATGGCTACACCTTC.

V gene TRBV25-1 combines with J gene TRBJ1-2, with unresolved D. Germline V gives CDR1 MGHDK, CDR2 SYGVNS. The CDR3 totals 13 residues. Trimming took off 4 bases at V and 1 base at J, with 7 bases between the two ends. Written as DNA, the CDR3 is TGTGCCAGCAGTGCGGAGCATAACTATGGCTACACCTTC. Residues: CASSAEHNYGYTF.

V and J are TRBV19 and TRBJ1-2; D remains unclear. CDR3 size: 14 residues. The germline CDR1 and CDR2 sequences are LNHDA and SQIVND (reference sequence). Trimming stripped 5 bases from V and 4 bases from J, with 14 bases between. The CDR3, as DNA: TGTGCCAGTAGTCCGATGGTAACCAGCTATGGCTACACCTTC. Its protein product is CASSPMVTSYGYTF.

This clone was detected only once. V gene TRBV6-2 or TRBV6-3 combines with J gene TRBJ1-5; 10 positions agree with TRBD1. Germline CDR1 MNHEY, CDR2 SVGEGT. This CDR3 is built from 20 residues. V shed 2 bases and J 2 bases; nucleotides not matched to a gene: 15. The CDR3 protein is CASSYGFPGQGRVGNQPQHF. The CDR3 DNA sequence: TGTGCCAGCAGTTACGGGTTCCCGGGACAGGGGAGAGTGGGCAATCAGCCCCAGCATTTT.

This rearrangement joins TRBV7-9 to TRBJ2-3; TRBD1 matches at 9 bases. V was pared by 5 bases and J by 6 bases, with 9 bases of the junction left unmatched. The CDR3 runs to 15 residues. The germline V gene has CDR1 SEHNR and CDR2 FQNEAQ (reference sequence). CDR3 bases: TGTGCCAGCAGCCCACGGACAGGGGAGGGTGATACGCAGTATTTT. Residues: CASSPRTGEGDTQYF.

The chain has TRBV18 and TRBJ1-2; D call uncertain. Between the trimmed V and J ends, which lost 3 bases and 4 bases, there was a span of 12 bases. This CDR3 comprises 14 residues. The germline V gene has CDR1 KGHSH and CDR2 LQKENI. The DNA of the CDR3 is TGTGCCAGCTCACCGGAGGACCTCCCCTATGGCTACACCTTC. Translated, it gives CASSPEDLPYGYTF. The full variable domain, completed using reference TRBV18 and TRBJ1-2, is NAGVMQNPRHLVRRRGQEARLRCSPMKGHSHVYWYRQLPEEGLKFMVYLQKENIIDESGMPKERFSAEFPKEGPSILRIQQVVRGDSAAYFCASSPEDLPYGYTFGSGTRLTVV.

The chain couples TRBV28 to TRBJ2-6, with D tentatively TRBD1 (6 bases). The V end was cut by 11 bases, the J end by 1 base, with 12 bases between. Germline V lookup: CDR1 MDHEN, CDR2 SYDVKM. This CDR3 is built from 14 residues. CDR3: CARLRGSGANVLTF. CDR3 DNA: TGTGCCCGGTTGAGGGGGTCTGGGGCCAACGTCCTGACTTTC. Variable domain in full (rest from reference TRBV28 and TRBJ2-6): DVKVTQSSRYLVKRTGEKVFLECVQDMDHENMFWYRQDPGLGLRLIYFSYDVKMKEKGDIPEGYSVSREKKERFSLILESASTNQTSMYLCARLRGSGANVLTFGAGSRLTVL.

CDR3 protein: CASSPRVGYGYTF. The CDR3 nucleotides are TGTGCCAGCAGCCCCAGGGTAGGCTATGGCTACACCTTC. This sequence joins TRBV6-4 and TRBJ1-2; a possible D gene is TRBD1 (5 bases). CDR3 length: 13 residues. V lost 6 bases to trimming and J lost 4 bases, with 12 bases between them. The germline CDR1 and CDR2 sequences are MRHNA and SNTAGT.

The CDR3 sequence is CASSLGEGRETQYF. The CDR3 DNA follows: TGTGCCAGCAGTTTAGGAGAGGGTCGGGAGACCCAGTACTTC. This chain joins TRBV9 and TRBJ2-5, with a weak D call TRBD2 (5 bases). CDR1 is SGDLS, CDR2 YYNGEE, per germline. The CDR3 runs 14 residues. Between the trimmed V and J ends, which lost 5 bases and 5 bases, there was a span of 16 bases.

The chain uses TRBV12-5 and TRBJ1-1; the D gene is possibly TRBD1 (5 bases). This CDR3 comprises 14 residues. V lost 2 bases to trimming and J lost 5 bases, with 12 bases between them. Per germline, CDR1 LGHNT and CDR2 FRNRAP. CDR3 region: CASGLQSGYTEAFF. CDR3 nucleotide sequence: TGTGCTAGTGGTTTGCAATCAGGGTATACTGAAGCTTTCTTT.

J is TRBJ2-7 and V is TRBV7-2; 9 positions agree with TRBD2. There are 15 residues in the CDR3. Germline CDR1 and CDR2: SGHTA and FQGNSA. J lost 0 bases, V lost 5 bases, and 5 bases had no gene match. In nucleotides, the CDR3 is TGTGCCAGCAGCACCACTAGCGGGTACTCCTACGAGCAGTACTTC. Its protein is CASSTTSGYSYEQYF. The full variable domain, rest sourced from reference TRBV7-2 and TRBJ2-7, is GAGVSQSPSNKVTEKGKDVELRCDPISGHTALYWYRQSLGQGLEFLIYFQGNSAPDKSGLPSDRFSAERTGGSVSTLTIQRTQQEDSAVYLCASSTTSGYSYEQYFGPGTRLTVT.